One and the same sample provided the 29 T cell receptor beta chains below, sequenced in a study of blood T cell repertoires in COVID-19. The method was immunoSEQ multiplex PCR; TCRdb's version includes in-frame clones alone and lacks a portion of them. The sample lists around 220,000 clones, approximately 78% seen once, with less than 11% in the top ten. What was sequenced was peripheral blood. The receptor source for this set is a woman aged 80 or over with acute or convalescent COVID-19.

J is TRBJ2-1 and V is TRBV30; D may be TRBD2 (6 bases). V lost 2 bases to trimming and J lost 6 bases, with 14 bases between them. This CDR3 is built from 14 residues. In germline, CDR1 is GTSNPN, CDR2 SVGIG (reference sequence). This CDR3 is CAWSTGSPRNEQFF. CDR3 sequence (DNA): TGTGCCTGGAGTACCGGGAGCCCGCGCAATGAGCAGTTCTTC.

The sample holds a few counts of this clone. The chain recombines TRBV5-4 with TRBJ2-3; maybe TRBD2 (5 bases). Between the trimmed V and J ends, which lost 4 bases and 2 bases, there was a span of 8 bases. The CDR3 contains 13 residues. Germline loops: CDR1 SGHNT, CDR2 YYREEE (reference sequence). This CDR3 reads CASSRTPTDTQYF. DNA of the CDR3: TGTGCCAGCAGCAGGACTCCCACAGATACGCAGTATTTT.

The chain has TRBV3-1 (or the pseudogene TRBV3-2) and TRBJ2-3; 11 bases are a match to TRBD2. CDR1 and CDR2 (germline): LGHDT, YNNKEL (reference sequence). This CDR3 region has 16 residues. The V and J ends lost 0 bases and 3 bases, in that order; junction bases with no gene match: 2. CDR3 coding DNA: TGTGCCAGCAGCCAAGACGGGACTAGCGGAACAGATACGCAGTATTTT. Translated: CASSQDGTSGTDTQYF.

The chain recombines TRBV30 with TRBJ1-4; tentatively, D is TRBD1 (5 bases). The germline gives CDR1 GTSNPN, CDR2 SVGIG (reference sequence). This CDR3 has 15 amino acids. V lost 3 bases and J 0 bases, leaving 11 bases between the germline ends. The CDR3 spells CAWRLTGTTNEKLFF. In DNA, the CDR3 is TGTGCCTGGAGGCTAACAGGAACAACTAATGAAAAACTGTTTTTT.

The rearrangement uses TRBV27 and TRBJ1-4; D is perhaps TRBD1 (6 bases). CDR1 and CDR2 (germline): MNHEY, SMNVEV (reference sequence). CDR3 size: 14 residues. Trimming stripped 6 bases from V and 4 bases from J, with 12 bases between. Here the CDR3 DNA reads TGTGCCAGCAGACGAACAGGGAATAATGAAAAACTGTTTTTT. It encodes CASRRTGNNEKLFF.

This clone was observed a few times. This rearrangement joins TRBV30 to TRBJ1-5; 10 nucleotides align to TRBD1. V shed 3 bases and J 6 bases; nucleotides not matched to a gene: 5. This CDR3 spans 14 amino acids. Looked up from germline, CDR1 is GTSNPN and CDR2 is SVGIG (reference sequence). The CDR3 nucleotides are TGTGCCTGGAGGGGACAGGGGAGAGGTCAGCCCCAGCATTTT. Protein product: CAWRGQGRGQPQHF. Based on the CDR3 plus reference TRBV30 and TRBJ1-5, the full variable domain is SQTIHQWPATLVQPVGSPLSLECTVEGTSNPNLYWYRQAAGRGLQLLFYSVGIGQISSEVPQNLSASRPQDRQFILSSKKLLLSDSGFYLCAWRGQGRGQPQHFGDGTRLSIL.

The CDR3 DNA reads TGTGCCTGGAGTGTGGAACAGGGTGAAGCTTTCTTT. As protein: CAWSVEQGEAFF. The chain uses TRBV30 and TRBJ1-1; D is perhaps TRBD1 (6 bases). Deletions cut 0 bases from V and 7 bases from J, with 9 bases between. Germline V gene sequence: CDR1 GTSNPN, CDR2 SVGIG (reference sequence). The CDR3 has 12 amino acids.

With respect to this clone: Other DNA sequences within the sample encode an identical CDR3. The CDR3: CASSPGLNTEAFF. CDR3 bases: TGTGCCAGCTCACCAGGCCTGAACACTGAAGCTTTCTTT. This sequence joins TRBV18 and TRBJ1-1, with unresolved D. The CDR3 loop spans 13 amino acids. The V gene lost 2 bases and the J gene lost 0 bases, with 4 bases spanning the gap. Germline CDR1 reads KGHSH; CDR2 reads LQKENI.

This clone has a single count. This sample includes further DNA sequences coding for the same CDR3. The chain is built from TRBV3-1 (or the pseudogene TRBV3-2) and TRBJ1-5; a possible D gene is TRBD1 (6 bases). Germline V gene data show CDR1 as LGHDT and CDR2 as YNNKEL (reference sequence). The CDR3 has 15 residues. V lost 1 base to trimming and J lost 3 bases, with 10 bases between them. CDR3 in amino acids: CASSQATGSNQPQHF. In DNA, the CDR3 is TGTGCCAGCAGCCAAGCCACAGGGTCCAATCAGCCCCAGCATTTT.

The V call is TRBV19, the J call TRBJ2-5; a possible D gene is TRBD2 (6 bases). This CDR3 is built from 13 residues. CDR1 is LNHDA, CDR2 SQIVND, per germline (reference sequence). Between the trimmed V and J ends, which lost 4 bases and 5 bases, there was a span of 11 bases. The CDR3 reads CASSRAGRETQYF. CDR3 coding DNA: TGTGCCAGTAGTAGGGCAGGGAGGGAGACCCAGTACTTC. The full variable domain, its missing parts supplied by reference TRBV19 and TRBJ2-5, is DGGITQSPKYLFRKEGQNVTLSCEQNLNHDAMYWYRQDPGQGLRLIYYSQIVNDFQKGDIAEGYSVSREKKESFPLTVTSAQKNPTAFYLCASSRAGRETQYFGPGTRLLVL.

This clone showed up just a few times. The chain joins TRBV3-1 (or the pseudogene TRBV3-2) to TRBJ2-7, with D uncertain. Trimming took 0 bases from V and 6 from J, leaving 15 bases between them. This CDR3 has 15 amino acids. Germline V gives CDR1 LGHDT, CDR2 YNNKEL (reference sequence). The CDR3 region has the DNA TGTGCCAGCAGCCAAGACCCGTTTATTCTACGCGAGCAGTACTTC. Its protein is CASSQDPFILREQYF.

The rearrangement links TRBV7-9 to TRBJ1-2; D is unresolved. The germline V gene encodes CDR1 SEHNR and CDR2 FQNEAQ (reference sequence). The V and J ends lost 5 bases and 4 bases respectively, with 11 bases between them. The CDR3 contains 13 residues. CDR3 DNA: TGTGCCAGCAGCCTTGAACAACGCTATGGCTACACCTTC. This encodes CASSLEQRYGYTF.

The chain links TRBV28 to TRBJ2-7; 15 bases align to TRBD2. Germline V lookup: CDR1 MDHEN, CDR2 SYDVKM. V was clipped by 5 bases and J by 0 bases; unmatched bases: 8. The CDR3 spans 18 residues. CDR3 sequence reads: CASSLPRTSGRASYEQYF. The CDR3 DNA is TGTGCCAGCAGTCTACCGAGGACTAGCGGGAGGGCCTCCTACGAGCAGTACTTC.

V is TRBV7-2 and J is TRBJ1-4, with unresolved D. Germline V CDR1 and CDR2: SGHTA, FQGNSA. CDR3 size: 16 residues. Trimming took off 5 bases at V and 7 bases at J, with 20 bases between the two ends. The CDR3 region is CASSLTQMGLTEKLFF. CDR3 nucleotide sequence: TGTGCCAGCAGCCTCACGCAGATGGGCCTCACTGAAAAACTGTTTTTT.

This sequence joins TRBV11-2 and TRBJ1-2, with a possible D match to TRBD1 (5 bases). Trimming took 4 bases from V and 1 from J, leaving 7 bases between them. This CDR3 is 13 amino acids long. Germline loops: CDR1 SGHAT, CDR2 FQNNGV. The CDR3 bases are TGTGCCAGCAGCTCGGGGGTTAACTATGGCTACACCTTC. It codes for CASSSGVNYGYTF.

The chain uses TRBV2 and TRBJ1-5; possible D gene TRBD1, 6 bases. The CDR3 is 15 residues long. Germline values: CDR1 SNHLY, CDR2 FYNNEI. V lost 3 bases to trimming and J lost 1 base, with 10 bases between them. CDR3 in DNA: TGTGCCAGCAGTGACAGGGGTAGGAGCAATCAGCCCCAGCATTTT. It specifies CASSDRGRSNQPQHF. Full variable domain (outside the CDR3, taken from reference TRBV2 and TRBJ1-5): EPEVTQTPSHQVTQMGQEVILRCVPISNHLYFYWYRQILGQKVEFLVSFYNNEISEKSEIFDDQFSVERPDGSNFTLKIRSTKLEDSAMYFCASSDRGRSNQPQHFGDGTRLSIL.

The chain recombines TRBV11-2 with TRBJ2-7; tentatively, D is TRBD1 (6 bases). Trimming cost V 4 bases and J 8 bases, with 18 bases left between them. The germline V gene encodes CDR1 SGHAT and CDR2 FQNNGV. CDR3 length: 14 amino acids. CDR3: CASSYSGTPSQQYF. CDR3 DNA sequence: TGTGCCAGCAGCTATTCCGGGACACCCTCCCAGCAGTACTTC. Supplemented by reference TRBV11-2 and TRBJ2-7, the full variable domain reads EAGVAQSPRYKIIEKRQSVAFWCNPISGHATLYWYQQILGQGPKLLIQFQNNGVVDDSQLPKDRFSAERLKGVDSTLKIQPAKLEDSAVYLCASSYSGTPSQQYFGPGTRLTVT.

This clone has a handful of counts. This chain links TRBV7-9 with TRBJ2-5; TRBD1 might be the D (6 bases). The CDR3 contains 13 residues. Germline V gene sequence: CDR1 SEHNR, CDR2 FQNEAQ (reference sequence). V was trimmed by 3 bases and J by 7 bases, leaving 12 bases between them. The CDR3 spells CASSFEGETTQYF. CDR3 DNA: TGTGCCAGCAGCTTCGAGGGGGAGACGACCCAGTACTTC.

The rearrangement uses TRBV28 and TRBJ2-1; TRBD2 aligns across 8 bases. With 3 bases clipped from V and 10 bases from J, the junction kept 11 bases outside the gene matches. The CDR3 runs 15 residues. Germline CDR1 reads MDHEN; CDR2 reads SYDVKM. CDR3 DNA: TGTGCCAGCAGTTTCCCTTGGAGCGGGAGTGTAGAGCAGTTCTTC. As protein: CASSFPWSGSVEQFF.

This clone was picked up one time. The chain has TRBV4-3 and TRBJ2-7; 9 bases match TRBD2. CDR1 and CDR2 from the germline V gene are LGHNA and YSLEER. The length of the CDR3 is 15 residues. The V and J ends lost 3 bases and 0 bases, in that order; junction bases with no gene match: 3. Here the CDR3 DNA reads TGCGCCAGCAGCCAGATAGCGGGGGACTCCTACGAGCAGTACTTC. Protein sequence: CASSQIAGDSYEQYF.

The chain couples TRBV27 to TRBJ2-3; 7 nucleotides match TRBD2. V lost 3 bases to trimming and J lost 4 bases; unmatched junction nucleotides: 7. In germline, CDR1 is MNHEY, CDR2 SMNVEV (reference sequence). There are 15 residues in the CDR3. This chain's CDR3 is CASSLGAGVADTQYF. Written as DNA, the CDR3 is TGTGCCAGCAGTTTGGGCGCGGGAGTAGCAGATACGCAGTATTTT.

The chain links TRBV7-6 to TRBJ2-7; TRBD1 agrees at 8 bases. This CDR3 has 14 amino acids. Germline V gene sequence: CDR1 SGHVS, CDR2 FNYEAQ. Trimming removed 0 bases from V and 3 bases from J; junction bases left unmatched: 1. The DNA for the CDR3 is TGTGCCAGCAGCTTAGCGACAGGGGTCTACGAGCAGTACTTC. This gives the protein CASSLATGVYEQYF.

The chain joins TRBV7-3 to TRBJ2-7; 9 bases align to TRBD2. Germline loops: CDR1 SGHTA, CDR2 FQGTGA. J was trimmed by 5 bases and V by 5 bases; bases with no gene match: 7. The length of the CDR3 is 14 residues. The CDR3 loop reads CASSPGLAVDEQYF. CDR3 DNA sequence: TGTGCCAGCAGCCCGGGACTAGCTGTGGACGAGCAGTACTTC.

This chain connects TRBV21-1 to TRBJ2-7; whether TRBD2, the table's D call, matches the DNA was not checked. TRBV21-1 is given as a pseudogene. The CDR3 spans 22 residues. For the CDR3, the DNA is TGTGCCAGCAGCAACCAGCTCCTAATGATTAGCGGGCATGAGGGGTTATCCTACGAGCAGTACTTC. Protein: CASSNQLLMISGHEGLSYEQYF.

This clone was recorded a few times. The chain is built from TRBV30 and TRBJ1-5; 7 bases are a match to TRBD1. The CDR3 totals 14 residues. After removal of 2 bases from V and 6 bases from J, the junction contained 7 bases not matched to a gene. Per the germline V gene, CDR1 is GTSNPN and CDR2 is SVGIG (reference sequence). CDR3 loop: CAWSITGVRQPQHF. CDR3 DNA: TGTGCCTGGAGTATAACAGGGGTCCGTCAGCCCCAGCATTTT.

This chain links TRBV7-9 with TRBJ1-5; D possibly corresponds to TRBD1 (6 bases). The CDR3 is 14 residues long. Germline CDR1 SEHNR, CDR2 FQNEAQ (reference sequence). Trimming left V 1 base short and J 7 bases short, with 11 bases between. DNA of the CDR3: TGTGCCAGCAGCTTAGGGGAACAGGGACAGCCCCAGCATTTT. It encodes CASSLGEQGQPQHF.

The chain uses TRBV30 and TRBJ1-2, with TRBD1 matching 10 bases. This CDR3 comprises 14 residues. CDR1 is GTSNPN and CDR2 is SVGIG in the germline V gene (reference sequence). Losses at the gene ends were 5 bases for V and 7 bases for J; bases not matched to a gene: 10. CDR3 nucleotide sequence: TGTGCCTGGTTGCCGGGACAGGGGTGGCCTGGCTACACCTTC. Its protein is CAWLPGQGWPGYTF.

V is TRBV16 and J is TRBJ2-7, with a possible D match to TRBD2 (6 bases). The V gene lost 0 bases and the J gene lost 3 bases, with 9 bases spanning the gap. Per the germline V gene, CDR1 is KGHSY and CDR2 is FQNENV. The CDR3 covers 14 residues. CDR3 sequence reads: CASSQSSGSYEQYF. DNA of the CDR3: TGTGCCAGCAGCCAATCGTCCGGGAGCTACGAGCAGTACTTC.

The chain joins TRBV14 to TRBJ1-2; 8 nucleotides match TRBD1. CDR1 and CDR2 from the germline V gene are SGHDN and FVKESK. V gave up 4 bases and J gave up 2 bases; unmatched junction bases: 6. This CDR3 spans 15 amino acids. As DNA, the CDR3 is TGTGCCAGCAGCCTACGGACAGGGACGAACTATGGCTACACCTTC. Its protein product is CASSLRTGTNYGYTF.